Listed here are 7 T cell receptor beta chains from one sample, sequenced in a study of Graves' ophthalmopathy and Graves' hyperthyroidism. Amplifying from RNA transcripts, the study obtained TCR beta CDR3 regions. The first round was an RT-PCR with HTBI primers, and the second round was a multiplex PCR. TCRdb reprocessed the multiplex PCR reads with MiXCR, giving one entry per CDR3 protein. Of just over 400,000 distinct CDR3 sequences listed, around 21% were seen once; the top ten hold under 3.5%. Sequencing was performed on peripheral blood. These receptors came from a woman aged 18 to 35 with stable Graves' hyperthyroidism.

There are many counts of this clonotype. In DNA form, the CDR3 reads TGTGCCAGCGGCCCCACGGGATATGCAAAATCATACGAGCAGTACTTC. This codes for CASGPTGYAKSYEQYF. This chain connects TRBV28 to TRBJ2-7; a possible D gene is TRBD2 (5 bases). Germline CDR1 and CDR2: MDHEN and SYDVKM. Trimming took 8 bases from V and 4 from J, leaving 24 bases between them. This CDR3 region has 16 residues.

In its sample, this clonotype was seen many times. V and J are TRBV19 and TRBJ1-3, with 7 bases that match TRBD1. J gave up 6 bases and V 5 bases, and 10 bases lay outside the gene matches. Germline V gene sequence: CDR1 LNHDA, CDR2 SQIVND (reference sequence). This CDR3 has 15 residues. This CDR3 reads CASSPRQGWLNTIYF. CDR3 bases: TGTGCCAGTAGTCCACGACAGGGATGGTTAAACACCATATATTTT.

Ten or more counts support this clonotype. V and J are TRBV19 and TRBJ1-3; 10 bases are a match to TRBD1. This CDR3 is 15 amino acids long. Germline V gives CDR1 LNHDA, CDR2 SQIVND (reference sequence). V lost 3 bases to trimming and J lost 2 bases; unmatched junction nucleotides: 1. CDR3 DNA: TGTGCCAGTAGTATCGGGACAGGGGCTGGAAACACCATATATTTT. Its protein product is CASSIGTGAGNTIYF.

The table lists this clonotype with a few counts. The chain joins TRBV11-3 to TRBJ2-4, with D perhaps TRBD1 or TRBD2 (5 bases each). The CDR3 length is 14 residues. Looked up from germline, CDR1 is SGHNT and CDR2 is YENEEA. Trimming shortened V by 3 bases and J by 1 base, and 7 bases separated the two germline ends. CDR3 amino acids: CASSFEGAKNIQYF. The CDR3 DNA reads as TGTGCCAGCAGCTTTGAGGGGGCCAAAAACATTCAGTACTTC.

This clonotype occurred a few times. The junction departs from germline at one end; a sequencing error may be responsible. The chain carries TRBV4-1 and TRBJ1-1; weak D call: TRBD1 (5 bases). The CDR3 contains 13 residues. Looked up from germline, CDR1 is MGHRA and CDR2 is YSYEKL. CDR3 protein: CASSQGQNTEASF. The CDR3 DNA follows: TGCGCCAGCAGCCAAGGACAGAACACTGAAGCTTCCTTT.

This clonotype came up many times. CDR3 in DNA: TGCAGCGTTGGGGGCTCCCGAGGGACTGAAGAGACCCAGTACTTC. Translated: CSVGGSRGTEETQYF. The J gene is TRBJ2-5, the V gene TRBV29-1, with D possibly matching TRBD2 (6 bases). V was cut by 4 bases and J by 3 bases, with 18 bases left in between. Germline V gene data show CDR1 as SQVTM and CDR2 as ANQGSEA. CDR3 length equals 15 residues.

The CDR3 nucleotides read TGTGCCAGCCGGGACAGGGGTAAATCCACCATATATTTT. This gives the protein CASRDRGKSTIYF. The chain combines TRBV28 with TRBJ1-3; 10 nucleotides agree with TRBD1. This CDR3 region has 13 residues. Germline assignment: CDR1 MDHEN and CDR2 SYDVKM. V lost 8 bases to trimming and J lost 9 bases; unmatched junction nucleotides: 7.